The 30 T cell receptor beta chains below were found in one sample sequenced in a study of blood T cell repertoires in COVID-19. The table came from immunoSEQ multiplex PCR; TCRdb's copy has only in-frame clones and leaves some out. The sample consists of a few hundred thousand clones, about 88% of them appearing once. The sequencing sample was made of peripheral blood. These receptors came from a man in his forties or fifties with COVID-19, enrolled during active disease.

V gene TRBV4-1 combines with J gene TRBJ2-5; TRBD2 aligns across 10 bases. With 0 bases clipped from V and 5 bases from J, the junction kept 3 bases outside the gene matches. The CDR3 runs to 15 residues. The V gene's germline CDR1 is MGHRA and CDR2 YSYEKL. The CDR3 reads CASSQDPAGGETQYF. The CDR3 DNA is TGCGCCAGCAGCCAAGACCCAGCGGGAGGGGAGACCCAGTACTTC.

The chain has TRBV7-8 and TRBJ2-7; 12 bases fit TRBD2. Germline V lookup: CDR1 SGHVS, CDR2 FQNEAQ. Germline trimming cut 5 bases from V and 6 bases from J; bases unmatched to any gene: 8. This CDR3 is 15 amino acids long. CDR3 sequence reads: CASSIILAGGTEQYF. DNA of the CDR3: TGTGCCAGCAGCATCATACTAGCGGGAGGAACCGAGCAGTACTTC.

CDR3 in amino acids: CASSLDQVVGELFF. CDR3 nucleotides: TGTGCCAGCTCCCTGGATCAGGTCGTCGGGGAGCTGTTTTTT. This sequence joins TRBV6-5 and TRBJ2-2; D is unresolved. Germline V gives CDR1 MNHEY, CDR2 SVGAGI. The ends were cut back, 8 bases at V and 7 bases at J, with 17 bases in the middle. The CDR3 runs to 14 residues.

The chain combines TRBV6-2 or TRBV6-3 with TRBJ2-7; TRBD1 agrees at 9 bases. Per germline, CDR1 MNHEY and CDR2 SVGEGT. The junction had 6 bases not matched to a gene; V was cut back by 4 bases and J by 2 bases. The CDR3 covers 15 residues. The DNA for the CDR3 is TGTGCCAGCAGTTCCCCGGGACAGGGCACCTACGAGCAGTACTTC. Protein product: CASSSPGQGTYEQYF.

This chain uses TRBV9 with TRBJ2-1; no clear D. Trimming took off 4 bases at V and 10 bases at J, with 9 bases between the two ends. Germline loops: CDR1 SGDLS, CDR2 YYNGEE. There are 11 residues in the CDR3. The CDR3 protein is CASSTYEEQFF. The CDR3 DNA reads as TGTGCCAGCAGCACCTACGAGGAGCAGTTCTTC.

The chain joins TRBV6-5 to TRBJ1-2, with a tentative D call TRBD1 (6 bases). The CDR3 contains 12 residues. The germline V gene encodes CDR1 MNHEY and CDR2 SVGAGI. The V and J ends lost 7 bases and 6 bases respectively, with 12 bases between them. The CDR3: CASTTNRDGYTF. In DNA form, the CDR3 reads TGTGCCAGCACTACCAACAGGGATGGCTACACCTTC.

This chain joins TRBV4-1 and TRBJ1-5; no clear D. The germline CDR1 and CDR2 sequences are MGHRA and YSYEKL. The CDR3 has 15 amino acids. Trimming removed 4 bases at V and 6 bases at J, with 16 bases between. The CDR3 nucleotides are TGCGCCAGCAGCCTGGAGGGTGCGGGAATTCAGCCCCAGCATTTT. Amino acids: CASSLEGAGIQPQHF.

V is TRBV19 and J is TRBJ2-1, with 13 positions matching TRBD2. The CDR3 consists of 23 residues. Per germline, CDR1 LNHDA and CDR2 SQIVND (reference sequence). V was clipped by 6 bases and J by 8 bases; unmatched bases: 31. CDR3 loop: CASSFGQGGPKLRTSGSRYEQFF. CDR3 nucleotide sequence: TGTGCCAGTAGCTTTGGACAGGGGGGACCCAAATTACGGACTAGCGGGAGTAGGTATGAGCAGTTCTTC.

The DNA for the CDR3 is TGCAGCGTCGTGGACAGGGGTTCCTACAATGAGCAGTTCTTC. Protein: CSVVDRGSYNEQFF. The rearrangement joins TRBV29-1 to TRBJ2-1; 9 bases align to TRBD1. With 6 bases clipped from V and 1 base from J, the junction kept 4 bases outside the gene matches. Germline CDR1 is SQVTM and CDR2 is ANQGSEA. The CDR3 sequence is 14 residues long.

V is TRBV10-3 and J is TRBJ1-2; 10 nucleotides line up with TRBD1. The CDR3 length is 18 residues. V shed 0 bases and J 4 bases; nucleotides not matched to a gene: 11. Germline-derived CDR1 and CDR2 are ENHRY and SYGVKD. The DNA of the CDR3 is TGTGCCATCAGTGAGTCGAGCCCTCGGGACAGGGGACTCTATGGCTACACCTTC. Translated, it gives CAISESSPRDRGLYGYTF.

Of note for this clone: Other DNA sequences within the sample encode an identical CDR3. CDR3 nucleotide sequence: TGCAGCGTTGGGGGGGCGGGGGGCGGGGAGACCCAGTACTTC. Protein sequence: CSVGGAGGGETQYF. The chain is built from TRBV29-1 and TRBJ2-5, with TRBD2 matching 8 bases. The CDR3 has 14 amino acids. J gave up 5 bases and V 4 bases, and 9 bases lay outside the gene matches. Germline loops: CDR1 SQVTM, CDR2 ANQGSEA.

The J gene is TRBJ1-1, the V gene TRBV6-6; a weak D match, TRBD1 (5 bases). The germline V gene encodes CDR1 MNHNY and CDR2 SVGAGI (reference sequence). The ends were cut back, 0 bases at V and 8 bases at J, with 19 bases in the middle. The CDR3 is made up of 16 amino acids. CDR3 loop: CASSYSRWGAGNEAFF. CDR3 sequence (DNA): TGTGCCAGCAGTTACTCACGTTGGGGCGCGGGAAACGAAGCTTTCTTT.

The V gene is TRBV5-4, the J gene TRBJ2-7; 9 bases line up with TRBD1. V shed 1 base and J 6 bases; nucleotides not matched to a gene: 11. This CDR3 comprises 16 residues. The germline gives CDR1 SGHNT, CDR2 YYREEE (reference sequence). In DNA, the CDR3 is TGTGCCAGCAGCTTGTCGTTCGGGACAGGGACGCGCGAGCAGTACTTC. Translating gives CASSLSFGTGTREQYF.

V usage is TRBV6-7 and J usage is TRBJ1-5; 10 bases are a match to TRBD1. TRBV6-7 is given ORF status, its function remaining uncertain. J lost 6 bases, V lost 7 bases, and 3 bases had no gene match. The CDR3 spans 13 residues. DNA for the CDR3: TGTGCCAGCAAAAGGGACAGGGGTCAGCCCCAGCATTTT. This translates into CASKRDRGQPQHF.

This rearrangement joins TRBV3-1 (or the pseudogene TRBV3-2) to TRBJ1-6; D is undetermined. CDR3 length equals 15 residues. The germline CDR1 and CDR2 sequences are LGHDT and YNNKEL (reference sequence). V gave up 0 bases and J gave up 4 bases, with 7 bases separating them. CDR3 amino acids: CASSQDSVYNSPLHF. The CDR3 DNA reads TGTGCCAGCAGCCAAGATTCAGTTTATAATTCACCCCTCCACTTT.

The J gene is TRBJ1-2, the V gene TRBV18; 12 bases line up with TRBD1. V was pared by 2 bases and J by 6 bases, with 10 bases of the junction left unmatched. The CDR3 runs 17 residues. Looked up from germline, CDR1 is KGHSH and CDR2 is LQKENI. CDR3 nucleotide sequence: TGTGCCAGCTCACCATTCTTTGGGGACAGGGGGCCGAATGGCTACACCTTC. The encoded protein is CASSPFFGDRGPNGYTF.

This clone was counted ten times or more. The rearrangement links TRBV19 to TRBJ1-1; a possible D gene is TRBD1 (5 bases). V was pared by 7 bases and J by 2 bases, with 17 bases between. Germline CDR1 reads LNHDA; CDR2 reads SQIVND (reference sequence). There are 15 residues in the CDR3. The CDR3 protein is CASTQIHRSNTEAFF. CDR3 bases: TGTGCCAGTACCCAAATCCACAGGTCTAACACTGAAGCTTTCTTT.

In DNA form, the CDR3 reads TGTGCCAGCAGCGCCCGACAGGGAATAGGGCTCCATGAAGCTTTCTTT. Protein: CASSARQGIGLHEAFF. The chain combines TRBV9 with TRBJ1-1; 7 bases fit TRBD1. CDR1 is SGDLS and CDR2 is YYNGEE in the germline V gene. After removal of 3 bases from V and 7 bases from J, the junction contained 15 bases not matched to a gene. The CDR3 spans 16 residues.

The J gene is TRBJ1-3, the V gene TRBV24-1; D is unresolved. The germline V gene encodes CDR1 KGHDR and CDR2 SFDVKD. CDR3 size: 13 residues. V lost 1 base and J lost 4, with 4 bases in between. In nucleotides, the CDR3 is TGTGCCACCAGTGATTTCGGGGGAAACACCATATATTTT. As protein: CATSDFGGNTIYF.

The J gene is TRBJ1-5, the V gene TRBV18, with 9 bases fitting TRBD1. V dropped 3 bases and J dropped 1; count of bases not matched to a gene: 1. Germline V CDR1 and CDR2: KGHSH, LQKENI. CDR3 size: 15 residues. DNA of the CDR3: TGTGCCAGCTCACCCGGGACAGGGAGCAATCAGCCCCAGCATTTT. Translating gives CASSPGTGSNQPQHF.

The chain carries TRBV28 and TRBJ2-7; 11 bases agree with TRBD1. The germline V gene has CDR1 MDHEN and CDR2 SYDVKM. The CDR3 has 17 amino acids. The V segment lost 5 bases and the J segment 3 bases; nucleotides outside the gene matches: 12. The CDR3 is CASSHPLFGTGGYEQYF. CDR3 DNA sequence: TGTGCCAGCAGTCACCCCCTTTTCGGGACAGGGGGCTACGAGCAGTACTTC.

The chain uses TRBV11-2 and TRBJ2-5, with TRBD2 matching over 10 bases. The length of the CDR3 is 17 residues. The V segment lost 0 bases and the J segment 2 bases; nucleotides outside the gene matches: 6. Looked up from germline, CDR1 is SGHAT and CDR2 is FQNNGV. CDR3 sequence reads: CASSLDRGTSVQETQYF. The CDR3, as DNA: TGTGCCAGCAGCTTAGATCGGGGGACTAGCGTACAAGAGACCCAGTACTTC.

The chain couples TRBV27 to TRBJ1-3; D is ambiguous. Germline lookup yields CDR1 MNHEY and CDR2 SMNVEV (reference sequence). The CDR3 runs 16 residues. Trimming left V 5 bases short and J 0 bases short, with 14 bases between. The CDR3 DNA reads TGTGCCAGCAGTCTTGCTCCCGGGGTCTCTGGAAACACCATATATTTT. Amino acids: CASSLAPGVSGNTIYF.

The rearrangement links TRBV6-6 to TRBJ2-5; tentative D call: TRBD1 (5 bases). CDR1 and CDR2 from the germline V gene are MNHNY and SVGAGI (reference sequence). V was trimmed by 6 bases and J by 1 base, leaving 12 bases between them. The CDR3 runs 14 residues. The CDR3 protein is CASRPDSLQETQYF. The CDR3 DNA is TGTGCCAGCAGACCCGACAGCCTCCAAGAGACCCAGTACTTC.

The rearrangement joins TRBV5-1 to TRBJ2-2, with a tentative D call TRBD2 (5 bases). Deletions cut 2 bases from V and 1 base from J, with 6 bases between. Germline V CDR1 and CDR2: SGHRS, YFSETQ. This CDR3 is built from 14 residues. CDR3 sequence (DNA): TGCGCCAGCAGCTTTCGGGGGAACACCGGGGAGCTGTTTTTT. Its translation: CASSFRGNTGELFF.

This sequence joins TRBV5-4 and TRBJ1-6; D is ambiguous. Germline loops: CDR1 SGHNT, CDR2 YYREEE (reference sequence). Trimming left V 4 bases short and J 7 bases short, with 12 bases between. The CDR3 consists of 14 residues. This CDR3 reads CASSREIRNSPLHF. CDR3 coding DNA: TGTGCCAGCAGCCGGGAGATTAGGAATTCACCCCTCCACTTT.

The chain joins TRBV5-4 to TRBJ1-2, with a tentative D call TRBD1 (5 bases). The length of the CDR3 is 16 residues. Germline V CDR1 and CDR2: SGHNT, YYREEE (reference sequence). Trimming shortened V by 0 bases and J by 0 bases, and 12 bases separated the two germline ends. DNA for the CDR3: TGTGCCAGCAGCTTGGGAGCAGGGCAAACTAACTATGGCTACACCTTC. This codes for CASSLGAGQTNYGYTF.

This chain uses TRBV9 with TRBJ1-1; 9 positions match TRBD1. Per germline, CDR1 SGDLS and CDR2 YYNGEE. The CDR3 covers 14 residues. V lost 4 bases, J lost 2 bases, and 3 bases stayed unmatched. This chain's CDR3 is CASSPGQGNTEAFF. DNA for the CDR3: TGTGCCAGCAGCCCGGGACAGGGCAACACTGAAGCTTTCTTT.

The chain joins TRBV7-9 to TRBJ2-1; the D gene is possibly TRBD2 (6 bases). The CDR3 has 14 amino acids. The V end lost 7 bases, the J end lost 4 bases, and 14 bases lay between the germline ends. The germline gives CDR1 SEHNR, CDR2 FQNEAQ (reference sequence). CDR3 nucleotides: TGTGCCAGCACAAGGGCCGGGGGTTACAATGAGCAGTTCTTC. It codes for CASTRAGGYNEQFF.

V is TRBV27 and J is TRBJ2-7, with a weak D call TRBD2 (6 bases). The germline CDR1 and CDR2 sequences are MNHEY and SMNVEV (reference sequence). This CDR3 comprises 17 residues. V was clipped by 3 bases and J by 2 bases, with 20 bases between them. CDR3 coding DNA: TGTGCCAGCAGTTTTGCCTCTCTAGCGTTTAGTCCCTACGAGCAGTACTTC. This sequence encodes CASSFASLAFSPYEQYF.